The 18 T cell receptor beta chains listed next were all sequenced from one sample in a study of CD8 T cells in ankylosing spondylitis. Via MiXCR, TCRdb re-called the 5' RACE reads, giving one row per CDR3 protein. The sample gives 150,000 to 200,000 distinct CDR3 sequences, about an eighth of which show up once; approximately 9.9% is in the top ten. Sequenced sample: blood, either unsorted or a sorted T cell fraction (not recorded which). Receptor source: a female donor with ankylosing spondylitis or in good health (not recorded which).

CDR3 in amino acids: CASSSGQGDRGYTF. The CDR3 coding sequence is TGCGCCAGCAGCTCGGGACAGGGGGATCGTGGCTACACCTTC. The chain uses TRBV5-1 and TRBJ1-2; 11 bases align to TRBD1. The CDR3 contains 14 residues. The germline V gene encodes CDR1 SGHRS and CDR2 YFSETQ. The V segment lost 3 bases and the J segment 7 bases; nucleotides outside the gene matches: 5.

This clonotype was detected a few times. The rearrangement uses TRBV20-1 and TRBJ2-7; D perhaps matches TRBD2 (5 bases). Between the trimmed V and J ends, which lost 1 base and 7 bases, there was a span of 17 bases. This CDR3 is 14 amino acids long. Germline V CDR1 and CDR2: DFQATT, SNEGSKA (reference sequence). The CDR3 loop reads CSARGAGPVGEQYF. The DNA for the CDR3 is TGCAGTGCTAGAGGGGCGGGCCCTGTAGGGGAGCAGTACTTC.

This rearrangement joins TRBV20-1 to TRBJ2-3; the D is unclear. Trimming pared 3 bases from V and 5 bases from J, leaving 18 bases between. In germline, CDR1 is DFQATT, CDR2 SNEGSKA (reference sequence). This CDR3 region has 15 residues. The DNA of the CDR3 is TGCAGTGCTAGGGTTCTAAGCCGCCCCCTAGATACGCAGTATTTT. This encodes CSARVLSRPLDTQYF.

This clonotype has only a few counts. The J gene is TRBJ2-1, the V gene TRBV6-1, with D possibly being TRBD2 (6 bases). CDR3 length: 15 residues. The V gene lost 5 bases and the J gene lost 2 bases, with 13 bases spanning the gap. Germline V gene sequence: CDR1 MNHNS, CDR2 SASEGT. The CDR3 reads CASSPMGGPYNEQFF. The CDR3 coding sequence is TGTGCCAGCAGTCCCATGGGGGGACCCTACAATGAGCAGTTCTTC.

This clonotype was detected once. Here the CDR3 reads CASSLKTTNEKLFF. CDR3 in DNA: TGTGCCAGTAGCCTCAAAACAACTAATGAAAAACTGTTTTTT. The V call is TRBV19, the J call TRBJ1-4; D gene unclear. CDR3 length equals 14 residues. Germline lookup yields CDR1 LNHDA and CDR2 SQIVND (reference sequence). Between the trimmed V and J ends, which lost 6 bases and 0 bases, there was a span of 8 bases. Supplemented by reference TRBV19 and TRBJ1-4, the full variable domain reads DGGITQSPKYLFRKEGQNVTLSCEQNLNHDAMYWYRQDPGQGLRLIYYSQIVNDFQKGDIAEGYSVSREKKESFPLTVTSAQKNPTAFYLCASSLKTTNEKLFFGSGTQLSVL.

The sample holds many counts of this clonotype. The chain has TRBV5-1 and TRBJ2-7; the D is unclear. Germline CDR1 and CDR2: SGHRS and YFSETQ. The CDR3 covers 13 residues. V was pared by 0 bases and J by 2 bases, with 6 bases between. CDR3 amino acids: CASSLGWAYEQYF. CDR3 in DNA: TGCGCCAGCAGCTTGGGATGGGCCTACGAGCAGTACTTC.

This clonotype was observed at least ten times. The rearrangement uses TRBV7-2 and TRBJ2-3; TRBD2 matches 15 bases. Unmatched junction bases numbered 5, after V lost 4 bases and J lost 3 bases. This CDR3 comprises 17 residues. Germline V gene data show CDR1 as SGHTA and CDR2 as FQGNSA. The CDR3: CASSYGTSGRRTDTQYF. The CDR3, as DNA: TGTGCCAGCAGCTATGGGACTAGCGGGAGGCGTACAGATACGCAGTATTTT.

This clonotype was seen many times. The chain is built from TRBV7-2 and TRBJ2-1, with 9 bases identical to TRBD1. This CDR3 has 15 amino acids. With 6 bases clipped from V and 9 bases from J, the junction kept 12 bases outside the gene matches. The V gene's germline CDR1 is SGHTA and CDR2 FQGNSA. The CDR3 protein is CASRSPGQGTGEQFF. The CDR3, as DNA: TGTGCCAGCAGATCGCCGGGACAGGGAACCGGTGAGCAGTTCTTC.

Comment on this clonotype: Given a much more abundant clone one base away, this may be a read error. CDR3 amino acids: CSVREGTGVRPQHF. CDR3 sequence (DNA): TGCAGTGTTAGAGAGGGGACAGGGGTTCGGCCCCAGCATTTT. J is TRBJ1-5 and V is TRBV20-1; 10 nucleotides agree with TRBD1. CDR1 is DFQATT and CDR2 is SNEGSKA in the germline V gene (reference sequence). The length of the CDR3 is 14 residues.

There are a few counts of this clonotype. The chain joins TRBV12-3 or TRBV12-4 to TRBJ2-1; a possible D gene is TRBD2 (6 bases). The CDR3 extends over 14 amino acids. With 5 bases removed from V and 4 bases from J, the gap between germline ends came to 12 bases. CDR3 amino acids: CASSQDYPYNEQFF. CDR3 coding DNA: TGTGCCAGCAGTCAGGACTACCCATACAATGAGCAGTTCTTC.

The chain carries TRBV23-1 and TRBJ2-1; D remains ambiguous. TRBV23-1 is an open reading frame whose function is uncertain. CDR3 length equals 11 residues. The DNA for the CDR3 is TGCGCTGGTGTTGGTTCCCATGAGCAGTTCTTC. Translated: CAGVGSHEQFF.

This clonotype appeared many times. The chain is built from TRBV12-3 or TRBV12-4 and TRBJ2-7, with 10 bases lining up with TRBD2. Trimming took 6 bases from V and 1 from J; bases not matched to a gene: 6. The CDR3 is 15 residues long. CDR3 bases: TGTGCCAGCAGCTCCCCGGGACTAGCGTCCTACGAGCAGTACTTC. This encodes CASSSPGLASYEQYF.

In its sample, this clonotype was seen many times. V usage is TRBV7-2 and J usage is TRBJ1-5; D gene uncertain. Germline V gene data show CDR1 as SGHTA and CDR2 as FQGNSA. CDR3 length equals 15 residues. Trimming stripped 6 bases from V and 0 bases from J, with 12 bases between. This CDR3 reads CASRLTAYSNQPQHF. The CDR3 DNA reads as TGTGCCAGCAGACTTACAGCTTATAGCAATCAGCCCCAGCATTTT.

V is TRBV18 and J is TRBJ2-7, with D perhaps assigned TRBD1 or TRBD2 (5 bases each). The germline CDR1 and CDR2 sequences are KGHSH and LQKENI. The V gene lost 6 bases and the J gene lost 2 bases, with 20 bases spanning the gap. This CDR3 is built from 16 residues. CDR3 protein: CASSPESGAGAYEQYF. CDR3 bases: TGTGCCAGCTCCCCTGAGAGTGGGGCGGGTGCCTACGAGCAGTACTTC.

For this clonotype: A much larger clone lies a single base off, so this may be a read error. This chain uses TRBV15 with TRBJ2-1; 10 bases are shared with TRBD1. Trimming cost V 1 base and J 6 bases; bases outside gene matches: 3. CDR3 length equals 15 residues. Germline values: CDR1 LNHNV, CDR2 YYDKDF (reference sequence). The CDR3 loop reads CATSRVGTGVNEQFF. The CDR3 region has the DNA TGTGCCACCAGCAGAGTCGGGACAGGGGTCAATGAGCAGTTCTTC.

The gene calls are TRBV12-3 or TRBV12-4 and TRBJ2-2, with TRBD1 matching 9 bases. This CDR3 has 14 amino acids. V lost 6 bases to trimming and J lost 4 bases; unmatched junction nucleotides: 3. DNA for the CDR3: TGTGCCAGCAGCTGGGACAGGGCCACCGGGGAGCTGTTTTTT. Amino acid sequence: CASSWDRATGELFF.

This clonotype occurred a few times. The gene calls are TRBV7-9 and TRBJ2-3, with TRBD1 matching over 7 bases. CDR3 length: 16 amino acids. Losses at the gene ends were 2 bases for V and 5 bases for J; bases not matched to a gene: 10. Germline-derived CDR1 and CDR2 are SEHNR and FQNEAQ (reference sequence). CDR3 coding DNA: TGTGCCAGCAGCTTAAGTGGAACAGGGGTTAGAGATACGCAGTATTTT. This encodes CASSLSGTGVRDTQYF.

The sample holds a few counts of this clonotype. This sequence joins TRBV10-3 and TRBJ2-1; D perhaps matches TRBD2 (5 bases). Germline CDR1 ENHRY, CDR2 SYGVKD. The CDR3 has 15 amino acids. V was pared by 3 bases and J by 0 bases, with 9 bases between. The CDR3 DNA follows: TGTGCCATCAGTGACGCACGGGGCTCCTACAATGAGCAGTTCTTC. Translation: CAISDARGSYNEQFF.